The rows below give T cell receptor beta chains drawn from one sample of a study of post-analysis software for immune sequencing data. TCRdb called the PCR reads again in MiXCR, with one record for every CDR3 protein. This table has 450,000 to 650,000 distinct CDR3 sequences, about 40% appearing once. Sequences were obtained from blood. These receptors were obtained from a girl under 18 with multiple sclerosis. CDR3s include the opening cysteine and the closing phenylalanine or tryptophan. The D gene is left open where the match is weak. Size tells how often a clone was seen (once, few, many) or the class of an expanded clone, and some rows leave it out.

J,size,D,V,CDR3,DNA
TRBJ2-3,-,TRBD2,TRBV12-3/TRBV12-4,CASSRGLAKKDTQYF,TGTGCCAGCAGTCGAGGACTAGCGAAAAAAGATACGCAGTATTTT
TRBJ2-7,-,TRBD2,TRBV12-3/TRBV12-4,CASTTGLAGYNEQYF,TGTGCCAGCACCACCGGACTAGCGGGGTACAATGAGCAGTACTTC
TRBJ2-1,few,TRBD2,TRBV4-2,CASSQDGLAAGYNEQFF,TGTGCCAGCAGCCAAGATGGACTAGCGGCGGGCTACAATGAGCAGTTCTTC
TRBJ2-7,-,-,TRBV3-1,CASSPRASGRPYEQYF,TGTGCCAGCAGCCCCCGGGCCTCCGGAAGACCCTACGAGCAGTACTTC
TRBJ2-5,-,-,TRBV2,CASTGQTQETQYF,TGTGCCAGCACAGGGCAGACTCAAGAGACCCAGTACTTC
TRBJ2-7,-,TRBD2,TRBV20-1,CSARKAISGRTYEQYF,TGCAGTGCGAGAAAAGCCATTAGCGGGCGCACCTACGAGCAGTACTTC
TRBJ2-1,few,TRBD2,TRBV27,CASSTSGSHNEQFF,TGTGCCAGCAGTACTAGCGGGTCTCACAATGAGCAGTTCTTC
TRBJ2-5,-,-,TRBV14,CASSQDIAETQYF,TGTGCCAGCAGCCAAGATATCGCCGAGACCCAGTACTTC
TRBJ1-2,few,-,TRBV20-1,CFEPWTDNYGYTF,TGCTTTGAGCCTTGGACGGATAACTATGGCTACACCTTC
TRBJ2-3,few,-,TRBV29-1,CSVETGSADTQYF,TGCAGCGTTGAGACAGGAAGTGCAGATACGCAGTATTTT
TRBJ1-2,few,-,TRBV27,CASSPRTSYGYTF,TGTGCCAGCAGTCCACGGACAAGCTATGGCTACACCTTC
TRBJ1-2,few,-,TRBV3-1,CASSQEGQVRGYTF,TGTGCCAGCAGCCAAGAGGGGCAGGTCCGAGGCTACACCTTC
TRBJ1-6,-,-,TRBV4-1,CASSHAGLRNSPLHF,TGCGCCAGCAGCCATGCCGGGCTCAGGAATTCACCCCTCCACTTT
TRBJ2-7,-,-,TRBV5-6,CASSLANEYEQYF,TGTGCCAGCAGCTTGGCCAATGAGTACGAGCAGTACTTC
TRBJ2-1,once,-,TRBV27,CASSLAGTYNEQFF,TGTGCCAGCAGTTTGGCGGGTACCTACAATGAGCAGTTCTTC
TRBJ1-2,-,-,TRBV12-3/TRBV12-4,CASRQQVSPNYGYTF,TGTGCCAGCAGACAGCAGGTCTCCCCTAACTATGGCTACACCTTC
TRBJ2-7,-,-,TRBV29-1,CSVGPSLSYEQYF,TGCAGCGTTGGGCCTAGCTTATCCTACGAGCAGTACTTC
TRBJ2-5,-,TRBD2,TRBV7-6,CASSLRGTSFSETQYF,TGTGCCAGCAGCTTAAGGGGGACTAGCTTTAGCGAGACCCAGTACTTC
TRBJ2-3,-,-,TRBV10-3,CAIRDSGPIADTQYF,TGTGCCATCAGGGATAGCGGACCTATAGCGGATACGCAGTATTTT
TRBJ1-2,-,-,TRBV10-3,CAISGTANYGYTF,TGTGCCATCAGTGGGACGGCCAACTATGGCTACACCTTC
TRBJ2-3,-,TRBD2,TRBV10-2,CASRLAGGLADTQYF,TGCGCCAGTAGACTAGCGGGAGGCCTCGCAGATACGCAGTATTTT
TRBJ2-3,few,-,TRBV10-3,CAISERDPGADTQYF,TGTGCCATCAGTGAAAGGGACCCCGGAGCAGATACGCAGTATTTT
TRBJ1-4,-,-,TRBV4-1,CASSLVVRGGEKLFF,TGCGCCAGCAGCCTCGTCGTACGGGGCGGCGAAAAACTGTTTTTT
TRBJ2-1,-,TRBD2,TRBV7-9,CASSPRTGGGFQFF,TGTGCCAGCAGCCCGAGGACTGGGGGGGGTTTTCAGTTCTTC
TRBJ2-1,-,-,TRBV6-1,CASSPPTVAASSYNEQFF,TGTGCCAGCAGTCCTCCTACCGTGGCAGCGAGCTCCTACAATGAGCAGTTCTTC
TRBJ2-7,-,-,TRBV5-1,CASSWGVGYEQYF,TGCGCCAGCAGCTGGGGGGTTGGATACGAGCAGTACTTC
TRBJ1-1,-,-,TRBV20-1,CSADRQGRTEAFF,TGCAGTGCCGACCGGCAGGGACGGACTGAAGCTTTCTTT
TRBJ2-1,-,TRBD2,TRBV20-1,CSAWTSGGYNEQFF,TGCAGTGCCTGGACTAGCGGGGGGTACAATGAGCAGTTCTTC
TRBJ1-2,-,TRBD1,TRBV6-4,CASSETGGEGRGYTF,TGTGCCAGCAGTGAGACAGGGGGCGAGGGGAGAGGCTACACCTTC
TRBJ2-2,few,-,TRBV7-2,CASSLAGGGNTGELFF,TGTGCCAGCAGCTTAGCCGGGGGCGGGAACACCGGGGAGCTGTTTTTT
TRBJ2-7,-,TRBD2,TRBV9,CASSVGGGFYEQYF,TGTGCCAGCAGCGTAGGCGGGGGATTCTACGAGCAGTACTTC